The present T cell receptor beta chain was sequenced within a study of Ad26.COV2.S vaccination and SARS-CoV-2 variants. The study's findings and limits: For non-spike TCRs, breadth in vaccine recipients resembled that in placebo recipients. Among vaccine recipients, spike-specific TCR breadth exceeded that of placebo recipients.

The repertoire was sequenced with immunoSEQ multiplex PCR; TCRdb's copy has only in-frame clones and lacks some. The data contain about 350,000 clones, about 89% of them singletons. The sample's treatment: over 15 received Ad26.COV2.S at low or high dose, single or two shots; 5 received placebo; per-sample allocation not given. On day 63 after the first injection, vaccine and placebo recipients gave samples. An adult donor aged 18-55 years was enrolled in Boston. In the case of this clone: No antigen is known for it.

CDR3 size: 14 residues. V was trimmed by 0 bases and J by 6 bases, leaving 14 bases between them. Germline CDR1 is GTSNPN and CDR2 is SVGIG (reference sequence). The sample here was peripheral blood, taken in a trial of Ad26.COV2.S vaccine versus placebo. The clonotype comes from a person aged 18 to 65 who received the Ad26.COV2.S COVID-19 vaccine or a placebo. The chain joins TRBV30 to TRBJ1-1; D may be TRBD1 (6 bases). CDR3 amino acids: CAWSVHSRGSEAFF. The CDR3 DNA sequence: TGTGCCTGGAGTGTACATAGCAGGGGTTCTGAAGCTTTCTTT.